The present entry profiles one T cell receptor beta chain with its context. The antigen remains unidentified. Germline values: CDR1 LNHNV, CDR2 YYDKDF (reference sequence). The CDR3 extends over 15 amino acids. V lost 0 bases to trimming and J lost 0 bases, with 6 bases between them. The record originates from a study of T cell responses to AZD1222 COVID-19 vaccine. Notes on the study in general: Spike-specific TCR breadth and depth both grew after two AZD1222 doses. Donors were chiefly white British, with a greater number of females, and clonal diversity was perhaps underestimated. With dominance at 160-218 and 743-854, vaccine-associated CD4 TCRs spanned spike. Epitopes outside B.1.351 and B.1.1.7 mutated regions reportedly drew nearly half of spike TCRs.

The repertoire was sequenced with immunoSEQ multiplex PCR; TCRdb's copy has only in-frame clones and lacks some. The sample gives around 81,000 clones, approximately 90% of which show up once; approximately 8% is in the top ten. The material sequenced was peripheral blood, taken 28 days after the second AZD1222 dose. The receptor was isolated from an adult who received the AZD1222 COVID-19 vaccine. The chain carries TRBV15 and TRBJ1-3; a possible D gene is TRBD1 (5 bases). The CDR3 loop is CATSRDRGSGNTIYF. CDR3 DNA: TGTGCCACCAGCAGAGATAGGGGCTCTGGAAACACCATATATTTT.